Each of the 27 T cell receptor beta chains below was sequenced from the same sample in a study of cytomegalovirus exposure and HLA in healthy donors. Primers included in the PCR were 60 Vbeta and 13 Jbeta primers. Clones were sequenced by immunoSEQ multiplex PCR, and TCRdb holds only the in-frame ones, with some missing. This sample has 95,000 to 150,000 clones; 80% to 90% occur once, and the top ten carry around 2%. Sequencing used PBMCs. The receptors here all came from a man in his forties in good health and CMV-seronegative.

The CDR3 bases are TGTGCCAGCAGCTTAACAGGGGGCGCTAACACCGGGGAGCTGTTTTTT. This translates into CASSLTGGANTGELFF. The rearrangement links TRBV7-3 to TRBJ2-2; TRBD1 matches at 7 bases. The germline gives CDR1 SGHTA, CDR2 FQGTGA. The CDR3 is made up of 16 amino acids. V was clipped by 0 bases and J by 2 bases; unmatched bases: 3.

The sample holds one count of this clone. This sequence joins TRBV9 and TRBJ1-1; 8 bases agree with TRBD1. Germline-derived CDR1 and CDR2 are SGDLS and YYNGEE. The ends lost 0 bases at V and 3 bases at J; junction bases unmatched: 1. This CDR3 has 14 residues. In DNA form, the CDR3 reads TGTGCCAGCAGCGTAGGGACAGGGTACACTGAAGCTTTCTTT. It translates to CASSVGTGYTEAFF.

V is TRBV28 and J is TRBJ2-2; D perhaps matches TRBD1 (5 bases). Trimming removed 6 bases from V and 3 bases from J, with 8 bases in between. Germline V gene sequence: CDR1 MDHEN, CDR2 SYDVKM. The CDR3 consists of 13 residues. The CDR3 protein is CASSPGYTGELFF. CDR3 sequence (DNA): TGTGCCAGCAGCCCAGGGTACACCGGGGAGCTGTTTTTT.

This clone has only one observation. The V and J genes are TRBV5-1 and TRBJ1-2, with a weak D call TRBD1 (6 bases). CDR3 length: 12 amino acids. The V gene's germline CDR1 is SGHRS and CDR2 YFSETQ. V was trimmed by 7 bases and J by 6 bases, leaving 13 bases between them. DNA of the CDR3: TGCGCCAGCGGCAAAAACAGGGATGGCTACACCTTC. The encoded protein is CASGKNRDGYTF.

The chain is built from TRBV30 and TRBJ2-1; a weak D match, TRBD2 (6 bases). The germline V and J ends were trimmed by 2 bases and 4 bases, with 9 bases remaining between them. Germline CDR1 reads GTSNPN; CDR2 reads SVGIG (reference sequence). The CDR3 contains 13 residues. The CDR3 DNA is TGTGCCTGGAGTAGGCTAGCGTACAATGAGCAGTTCTTC. Translating it yields CAWSRLAYNEQFF.

The chain is built from TRBV10-1 and TRBJ1-1, with D possibly TRBD1 on 6 matching bases. Germline CDR1 WNHNN, CDR2 SYGVQD (reference sequence). The V end was cut by 5 bases, the J end by 4 bases, with 11 bases between. The CDR3 totals 13 residues. CDR3 in amino acids: CASSTTGSTEAFF. DNA of the CDR3: TGCGCCAGCAGTACAACAGGGAGCACTGAAGCTTTCTTT.

The chain is built from TRBV15 and TRBJ2-5; TRBD2 matches at 7 bases. Germline-derived CDR1 and CDR2 are LNHNV and YYDKDF (reference sequence). CDR3 length: 14 residues. J gave up 2 bases and V 1 base, and 1 base lay outside the gene matches. The CDR3 loop is CATSRGGGQETQYF. DNA for the CDR3: TGTGCCACCAGCAGAGGGGGGGGGCAAGAGACCCAGTACTTC. Filled out from reference TRBV15 and TRBJ2-5, the complete variable domain reads DAMVIQNPRYQVTQFGKPVTLSCSQTLNHNVMYWYQQKSSQAPKLLFHYYDKDFNNEADTPDNFQSRRPNTSFCFLDIRSPGLGDTAMYLCATSRGGGQETQYFGPGTRLLVL.

Only one count was recorded for this clone. This chain connects TRBV4-1 to TRBJ1-5; 7 positions agree with TRBD1. Germline V gives CDR1 MGHRA, CDR2 YSYEKL. This CDR3 has 17 amino acids. With 2 bases clipped from V and 1 base from J, the junction kept 8 bases outside the gene matches. The CDR3 loop is CASSQRSGGLSNQPQHF. The CDR3 region has the DNA TGCGCCAGCAGCCAAAGGTCAGGGGGTCTGAGCAATCAGCCCCAGCATTTT.

This clone was found a few times. This chain joins TRBV4-3 and TRBJ2-6; D unclear. The CDR3 runs to 16 residues. Germline loops: CDR1 LGHNA, CDR2 YSLEER. V gave up 0 bases and J gave up 0 bases, with 6 bases separating them. CDR3 in amino acids: CASSQDVYSGANVLTF. The CDR3 nucleotides are TGCGCCAGCAGCCAAGATGTATACTCTGGGGCCAACGTCCTGACTTTC.

The chain links TRBV12-5 to TRBJ1-5; D is unclear. With 1 base removed from V and 7 bases from J, the gap between germline ends came to 5 bases. There are 12 residues in the CDR3. CDR1 and CDR2 from the germline V gene are LGHNT and FRNRAP. CDR3 DNA sequence: TGTGCTAGTGGTTTGGATACACAGCCCCAGCATTTT. Translating it yields CASGLDTQPQHF.

The chain couples TRBV6-1 to TRBJ1-3; 9 bases line up with TRBD1. Trimming at V came to 3 bases and at J to 4 bases, leaving 4 bases not matched to a gene. The CDR3 spans 15 residues. Germline assignment: CDR1 MNHNS and CDR2 SASEGT. The CDR3 loop reads CASSEPGQGGNTIYF. DNA for the CDR3: TGTGCCAGCAGTGAGCCGGGACAGGGAGGAAACACCATATATTTT.

The chain couples TRBV10-3 to TRBJ2-7, with 11 bases lining up with TRBD1. Germline V CDR1 and CDR2: ENHRY, SYGVKD. V was clipped by 2 bases and J by 6 bases; unmatched bases: 15. The CDR3 length is 18 residues. The DNA of the CDR3 is TGTGCCATCAGTGAGGCGCAACTGTCAGGGACAGGGGGGACCGAGCAGTACTTC. Residues: CAISEAQLSGTGGTEQYF.

This sequence joins TRBV7-9 and TRBJ2-1; 7 nucleotides agree with TRBD1. The CDR3 runs to 15 residues. Germline V lookup: CDR1 SEHNR, CDR2 FQNEAQ (reference sequence). Unmatched junction bases numbered 4, after V lost 5 bases and J lost 0 bases. The CDR3 sequence: CASSLRDSSYNEQFF. The CDR3 DNA follows: TGTGCCAGCAGCCTCCGGGACAGCTCCTACAATGAGCAGTTCTTC.

The chain is built from TRBV11-2 and TRBJ1-2; unclear D gene. The CDR3 extends over 15 amino acids. The germline gives CDR1 SGHAT, CDR2 FQNNGV. V lost 2 bases and J lost 2, with 12 bases in between. The CDR3 loop is CASSLPAGGNYGYTF. DNA of the CDR3: TGTGCCAGCAGCTTACCGGCCGGCGGGAACTATGGCTACACCTTC.

The J gene is TRBJ2-4, the V gene TRBV19; TRBD2 matches 8 bases. This CDR3 contains 17 residues. Germline values: CDR1 LNHDA, CDR2 SQIVND (reference sequence). Losses at the gene ends were 4 bases for V and 0 bases for J; bases not matched to a gene: 8. In DNA, the CDR3 is TGTGCCAGTAGTAACCCCCTCGGGAGGGGAGCCAAAAACATTCAGTACTTC. Residues: CASSNPLGRGAKNIQYF.

The chain combines TRBV13 with TRBJ2-1; D possibly corresponds to TRBD1 (6 bases). Germline V gene lookup returns CDR1 PRHDT and CDR2 FYEKMQ (reference sequence). The CDR3 length is 15 residues. The germline V and J ends were trimmed by 0 bases and 2 bases, with 8 bases remaining between them. CDR3: CASSLGGAAYNEQFF. CDR3 in DNA: TGTGCCAGCAGCTTAGGGGGGGCCGCCTACAATGAGCAGTTCTTC.

V gene TRBV7-3 combines with J gene TRBJ2-3; 8 bases agree with TRBD2. This CDR3 spans 16 amino acids. Germline loops: CDR1 SGHTA, CDR2 FQGTGA. The J segment lost 6 bases and the V segment lost 4 bases, leaving 12 bases of the junction unmatched. The CDR3 coding sequence is TGTGCCAGCAGCTCCCGGACGGGAGGGCTGATGGATACGCAGTATTTT. It translates to CASSSRTGGLMDTQYF.

The gene calls are TRBV6-5 and TRBJ1-4, with D tentatively TRBD1 (5 bases). The CDR3 loop spans 15 amino acids. Germline V lookup: CDR1 MNHEY, CDR2 SVGAGI. Trimming left V 4 bases short and J 4 bases short, with 13 bases between. The CDR3 here is CASSWRQPINEKLFF. CDR3 in DNA: TGTGCCAGCAGTTGGAGACAGCCAATTAATGAAAAACTGTTTTTT.

CDR3 nucleotides: TGTGCCAGTCCGACAGGGGGCGCGATAGATACGCAGTATTTT. Protein product: CASPTGGAIDTQYF. The rearrangement uses TRBV28 and TRBJ2-3; TRBD1 agrees at 10 bases. The CDR3 runs to 14 residues. Per the germline V gene, CDR1 is MDHEN and CDR2 is SYDVKM. Losses at the gene ends were 9 bases for V and 5 bases for J; bases not matched to a gene: 8.

The V gene is TRBV10-3, the J gene TRBJ1-2, with D maybe TRBD1 (6 bases). Trimming pared 10 bases from V and 1 base from J, leaving 16 bases between. CDR3 length: 14 amino acids. Germline V lookup: CDR1 ENHRY, CDR2 SYGVKD. CDR3 region: CATRDTNFNYGYTF. The CDR3 DNA reads as TGTGCCACCCGGGACACCAATTTTAACTATGGCTACACCTTC.

V gene TRBV6-5 combines with J gene TRBJ1-3, with D tentatively TRBD1 (6 bases). Germline CDR1 reads MNHEY; CDR2 reads SVGAGI. The CDR3 sequence is 14 residues long. Trimming removed 0 bases at V and 4 bases at J, with 7 bases between. For the CDR3, the DNA is TGTGCCAGCAGTTACTCGGACAGAGGAAACACCATATATTTT. It is translated as CASSYSDRGNTIYF.

This clone turned up a few times. J is TRBJ2-1 and V is TRBV5-1; 10 bases map to TRBD1. V was clipped by 4 bases and J by 8 bases; unmatched bases: 15. Germline values: CDR1 SGHRS, CDR2 YFSETQ. The CDR3 is 17 amino acids. The CDR3 region is CASSLLGLGQGIDEQFF. The DNA of the CDR3 is TGCGCCAGCAGCCTTCTAGGTCTGGGACAGGGGATCGATGAGCAGTTCTTC. Together with reference TRBV5-1 and TRBJ2-1, the CDR3 gives the full variable domain: KAGVTQTPRYLIKTRGQQVTLSCSPISGHRSVSWYQQTPGQGLQFLFEYFSETQRNKGNFPGRFSGRQFSNSRSEMNVSTLELGDSALYLCASSLLGLGQGIDEQFFGPGTRLTVL.

The chain recombines TRBV18 with TRBJ1-2; TRBD1 matches 8 bases. There are 13 residues in the CDR3. V dropped 5 bases and J dropped 7; count of bases not matched to a gene: 6. CDR1 is KGHSH, CDR2 LQKENI, per germline. The CDR3 DNA reads TGTGCCAGCTCAACGGACAGGGCTTTTGGCTACACCTTC. The encoded protein is CASSTDRAFGYTF. Variable domain in full (rest from reference TRBV18 and TRBJ1-2): NAGVMQNPRHLVRRRGQEARLRCSPMKGHSHVYWYRQLPEEGLKFMVYLQKENIIDESGMPKERFSAEFPKEGPSILRIQQVVRGDSAAYFCASSTDRAFGYTFGSGTRLTVV.

The V and J genes are TRBV6-5 and TRBJ2-5; maybe TRBD2 (6 bases). The end of the DNA fits TRBJ2-7 better, so the J call may be wrong. CDR1 and CDR2 (germline): MNHEY, SVGAGI. The CDR3 runs 14 residues. CDR3 nucleotide sequence: TGTGCCAGCAGTGACCGGAGGGCCTCCTACGAGCAGTACTTC. This translates into CASSDRRASYEQYF.

V usage is TRBV18 and J usage is TRBJ2-5; 7 nucleotides line up with TRBD1. The CDR3 sequence is 14 residues long. The germline CDR1 and CDR2 sequences are KGHSH and LQKENI. V was pared by 6 bases and J by 2 bases, with 6 bases of the junction left unmatched. As DNA, the CDR3 is TGTGCCAGCTCTTACAACAGGGGACAAGAGACCCAGTACTTC. Encoded protein: CASSYNRGQETQYF.

The rearrangement uses TRBV4-2 and TRBJ1-1; tentative D call: TRBD1 (5 bases). CDR1 and CDR2 (germline): LGHNA, YNFKEQ. This CDR3 region has 14 residues. V was pared by 4 bases and J by 7 bases, with 16 bases between. CDR3 loop: CASSPQGGRVEAFF. The CDR3 DNA reads as TGTGCCAGCAGCCCTCAGGGTGGCAGGGTTGAAGCTTTCTTT.

V and J are TRBV9 and TRBJ2-1, with 12 bases fitting TRBD2. Germline CDR1 is SGDLS and CDR2 is YYNGEE. The CDR3 loop spans 15 amino acids. J lost 9 bases, V lost 1 base, and 5 bases had no gene match. The CDR3 sequence is CASSVSSGGAGEQFF. The CDR3 DNA is TGTGCCAGCAGCGTATCTAGCGGGGGGGCGGGTGAGCAGTTCTTC.